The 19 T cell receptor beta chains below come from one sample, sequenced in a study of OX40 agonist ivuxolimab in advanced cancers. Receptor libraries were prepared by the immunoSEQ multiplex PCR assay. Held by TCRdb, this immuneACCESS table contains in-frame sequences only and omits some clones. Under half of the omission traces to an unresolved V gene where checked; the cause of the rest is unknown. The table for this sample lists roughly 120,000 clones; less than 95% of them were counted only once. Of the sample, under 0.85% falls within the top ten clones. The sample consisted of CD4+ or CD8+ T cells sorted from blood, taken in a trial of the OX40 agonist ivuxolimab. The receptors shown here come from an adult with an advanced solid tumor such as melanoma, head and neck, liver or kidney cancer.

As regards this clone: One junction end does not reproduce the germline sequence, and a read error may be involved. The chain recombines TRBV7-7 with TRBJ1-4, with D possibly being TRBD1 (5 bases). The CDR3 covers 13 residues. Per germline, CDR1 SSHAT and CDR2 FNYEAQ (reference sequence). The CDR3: CASSSDRNEKLFF. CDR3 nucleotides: TGTGCTAGCAGCTCTGACAGAAATGAAAAACTGTTTTTT. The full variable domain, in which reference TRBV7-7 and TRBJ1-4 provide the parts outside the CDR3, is GAGVSQSPRYKVTKRGQDVTLRCDPISSHATLYWYQQALGQGPEFLTYFNYEAQPDKSGLPSDRFSAERPEGSISTLTIQRTEQRDSAMYRCASSSDRNEKLFFGSGTQLSVL.

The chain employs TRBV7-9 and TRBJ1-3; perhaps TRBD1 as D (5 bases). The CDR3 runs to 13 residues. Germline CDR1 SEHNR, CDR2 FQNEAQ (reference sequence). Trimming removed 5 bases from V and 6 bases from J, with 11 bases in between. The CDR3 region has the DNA TGTGCCAGCAGCGACCGGGGCCAAAACACCATATATTTT. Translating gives CASSDRGQNTIYF.

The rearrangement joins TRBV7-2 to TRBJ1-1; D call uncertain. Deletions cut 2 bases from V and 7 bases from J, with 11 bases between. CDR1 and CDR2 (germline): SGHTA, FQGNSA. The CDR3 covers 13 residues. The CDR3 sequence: CASSLRRAGEAFF. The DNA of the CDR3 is TGTGCCAGCAGCTTACGACGGGCCGGTGAAGCTTTCTTT. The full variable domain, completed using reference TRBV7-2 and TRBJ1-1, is GAGVSQSPSNKVTEKGKDVELRCDPISGHTALYWYRQSLGQGLEFLIYFQGNSAPDKSGLPSDRFSAERTGGSVSTLTIQRTQQEDSAVYLCASSLRRAGEAFFGQGTRLTVV.

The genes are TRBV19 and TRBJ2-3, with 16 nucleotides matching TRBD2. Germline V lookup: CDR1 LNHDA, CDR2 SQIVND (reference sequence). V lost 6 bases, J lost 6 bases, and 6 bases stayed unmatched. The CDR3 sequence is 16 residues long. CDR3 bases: TGTGCCAGTAGGAAGGGGACTAGCGGGAGGGCGGATACGCAGTATTTT. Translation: CASRKGTSGRADTQYF.

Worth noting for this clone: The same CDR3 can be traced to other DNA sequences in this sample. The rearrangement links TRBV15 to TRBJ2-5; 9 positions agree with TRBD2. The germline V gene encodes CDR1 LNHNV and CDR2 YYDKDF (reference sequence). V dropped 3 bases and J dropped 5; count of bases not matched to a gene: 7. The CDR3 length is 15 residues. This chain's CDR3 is CATSRGAGGRETQYF. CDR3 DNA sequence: TGTGCCACCAGCAGGGGAGCGGGAGGTAGGGAGACCCAGTACTTC. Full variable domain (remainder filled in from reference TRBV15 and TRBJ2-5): DAMVIQNPRYQVTQFGKPVTLSCSQTLNHNVMYWYQQKSSQAPKLLFHYYDKDFNNEADTPDNFQSRRPNTSFCFLDIRSPGLGDTAMYLCATSRGAGGRETQYFGPGTRLLVL.

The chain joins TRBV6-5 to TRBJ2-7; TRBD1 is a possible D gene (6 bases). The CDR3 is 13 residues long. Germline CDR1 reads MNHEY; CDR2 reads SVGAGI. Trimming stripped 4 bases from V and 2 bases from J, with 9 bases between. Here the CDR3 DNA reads TGTGCCAGCAGTTCCCGGGACACCTACGAGCAGTACTTC. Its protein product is CASSSRDTYEQYF.

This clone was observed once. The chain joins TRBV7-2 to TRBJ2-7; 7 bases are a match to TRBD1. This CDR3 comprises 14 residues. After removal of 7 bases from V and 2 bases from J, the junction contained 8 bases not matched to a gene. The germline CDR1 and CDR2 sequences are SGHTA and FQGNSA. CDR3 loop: CASTPGTGAYEQYF. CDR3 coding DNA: TGTGCCAGCACCCCGGGAACAGGGGCCTACGAGCAGTACTTC.

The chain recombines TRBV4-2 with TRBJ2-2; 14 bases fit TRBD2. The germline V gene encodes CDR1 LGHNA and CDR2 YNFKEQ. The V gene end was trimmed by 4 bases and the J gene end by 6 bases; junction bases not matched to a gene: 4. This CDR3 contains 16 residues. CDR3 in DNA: TGTGCCAGCAGCCCCAGACTAGCGGGGGGGCCCGGGGAGCTGTTTTTT. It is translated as CASSPRLAGGPGELFF.

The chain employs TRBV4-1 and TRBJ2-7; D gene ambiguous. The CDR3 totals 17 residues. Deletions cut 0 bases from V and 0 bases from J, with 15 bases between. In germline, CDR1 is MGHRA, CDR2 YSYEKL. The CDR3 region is CASSQDIRAPLSYEQYF. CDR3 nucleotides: TGCGCCAGCAGCCAAGATATCAGAGCTCCCCTCTCCTACGAGCAGTACTTC.

DNA of the CDR3: TGTGCCAGCAGTTACCTTCAGGGCGTAGCGGAAAAACTGTTTTTT. It is translated as CASSYLQGVAEKLFF. This rearrangement joins TRBV6-6 to TRBJ1-4; D is possibly TRBD1 (5 bases). With 2 bases removed from V and 8 bases from J, the gap between germline ends came to 15 bases. Germline assignment: CDR1 MNHNY and CDR2 SVGAGI (reference sequence). The CDR3 consists of 15 residues.

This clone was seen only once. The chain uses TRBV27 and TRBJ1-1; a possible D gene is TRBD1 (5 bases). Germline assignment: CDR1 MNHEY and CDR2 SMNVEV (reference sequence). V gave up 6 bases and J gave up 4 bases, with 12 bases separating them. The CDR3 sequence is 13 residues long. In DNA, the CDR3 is TGTGCCAGCAGCGATCGGGGGGTCACTGAAGCTTTCTTT. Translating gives CASSDRGVTEAFF.

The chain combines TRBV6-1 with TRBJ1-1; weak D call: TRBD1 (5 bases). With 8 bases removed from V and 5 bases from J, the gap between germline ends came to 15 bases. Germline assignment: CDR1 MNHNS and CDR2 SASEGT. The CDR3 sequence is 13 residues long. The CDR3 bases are TGTGCCAGCTACAGGACACCGGGTACTGAAGCTTTCTTT. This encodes CASYRTPGTEAFF.

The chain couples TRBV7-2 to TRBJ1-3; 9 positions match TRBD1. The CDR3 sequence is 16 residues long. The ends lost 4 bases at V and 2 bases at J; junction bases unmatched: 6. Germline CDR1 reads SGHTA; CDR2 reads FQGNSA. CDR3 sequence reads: CASSSGQGRPGNTIYF. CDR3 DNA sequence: TGTGCCAGCAGCTCGGGACAGGGCCGACCTGGAAACACCATATATTTT.

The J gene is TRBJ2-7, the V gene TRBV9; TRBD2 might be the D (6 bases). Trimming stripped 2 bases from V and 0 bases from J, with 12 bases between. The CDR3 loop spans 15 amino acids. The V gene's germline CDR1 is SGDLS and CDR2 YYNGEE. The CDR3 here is CASSVGDGSSYEQYF. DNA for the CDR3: TGTGCCAGCAGCGTCGGGGACGGGAGCTCCTACGAGCAGTACTTC.

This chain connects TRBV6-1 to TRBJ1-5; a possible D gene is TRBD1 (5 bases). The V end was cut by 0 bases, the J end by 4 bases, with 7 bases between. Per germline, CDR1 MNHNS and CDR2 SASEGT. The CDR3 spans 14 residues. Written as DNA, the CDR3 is TGTGCCAGCAGTGAAGCGGCAGGGAATCAGCCCCAGCATTTT. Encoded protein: CASSEAAGNQPQHF.

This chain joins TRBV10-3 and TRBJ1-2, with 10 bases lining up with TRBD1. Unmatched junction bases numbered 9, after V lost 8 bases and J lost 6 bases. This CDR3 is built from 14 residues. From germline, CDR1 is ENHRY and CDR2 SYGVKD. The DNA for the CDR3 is TGTGCCATCTATCCTGGACAGGGGGAGCATGGCTACACCTTC. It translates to CAIYPGQGEHGYTF.

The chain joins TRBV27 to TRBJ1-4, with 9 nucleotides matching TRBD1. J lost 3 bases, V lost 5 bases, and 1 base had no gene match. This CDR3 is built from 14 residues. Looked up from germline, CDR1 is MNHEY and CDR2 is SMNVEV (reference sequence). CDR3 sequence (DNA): TGTGCCAGCAGTAGACAGGGGGCTAATGAAAAACTGTTTTTT. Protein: CASSRQGANEKLFF.

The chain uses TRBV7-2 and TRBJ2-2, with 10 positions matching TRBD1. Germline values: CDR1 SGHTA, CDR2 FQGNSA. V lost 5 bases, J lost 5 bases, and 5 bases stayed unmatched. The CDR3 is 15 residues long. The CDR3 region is CASSLGQGGTGELFF. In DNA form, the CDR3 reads TGTGCCAGCAGCCTCGGACAGGGGGGAACCGGGGAGCTGTTTTTT.

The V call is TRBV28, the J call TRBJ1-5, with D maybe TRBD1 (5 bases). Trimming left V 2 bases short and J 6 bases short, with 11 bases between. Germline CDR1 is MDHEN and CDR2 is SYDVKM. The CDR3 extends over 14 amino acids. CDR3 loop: CASSLGGAPQPQHF. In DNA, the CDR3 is TGTGCCAGCAGTTTAGGTGGGGCCCCTCAGCCCCAGCATTTT.